The clone carrying this TCR beta chain appeared once. The antigen is unknown. The method was immunoSEQ multiplex PCR; TCRdb's version includes in-frame clones alone and lacks a portion of them. The data show around 120,000 clones, with less than 90% seen just once and 4% to 5.5% held by the top ten. The record originates from a study of cytomegalovirus exposure and HLA in healthy donors. Notes on the study in general: As was reported, the classifier diagnosed cytomegalovirus status with high specificity and sensitivity. Testing in vitro showed a few CMV-associated chains specific for CMV antigens. Among TCR sequences, most were rare, though some public TCRs appeared in many donors.

Germline loops: CDR1 SEHNR, CDR2 FQNEAQ (reference sequence). V lost 6 bases to trimming and J lost 3 bases; unmatched junction nucleotides: 1. The CDR3 is 12 residues long. The rearrangement uses TRBV7-9 and TRBJ2-5, with 7 nucleotides matching TRBD1. Sequencing input: PBMCs. The source of this sequence is a man between 18 and 35 years old in good health and CMV-seropositive. This CDR3 reads CASRQGEETQYF. In DNA, the CDR3 is TGTGCCAGCAGGCAGGGGGAAGAGACCCAGTACTTC.